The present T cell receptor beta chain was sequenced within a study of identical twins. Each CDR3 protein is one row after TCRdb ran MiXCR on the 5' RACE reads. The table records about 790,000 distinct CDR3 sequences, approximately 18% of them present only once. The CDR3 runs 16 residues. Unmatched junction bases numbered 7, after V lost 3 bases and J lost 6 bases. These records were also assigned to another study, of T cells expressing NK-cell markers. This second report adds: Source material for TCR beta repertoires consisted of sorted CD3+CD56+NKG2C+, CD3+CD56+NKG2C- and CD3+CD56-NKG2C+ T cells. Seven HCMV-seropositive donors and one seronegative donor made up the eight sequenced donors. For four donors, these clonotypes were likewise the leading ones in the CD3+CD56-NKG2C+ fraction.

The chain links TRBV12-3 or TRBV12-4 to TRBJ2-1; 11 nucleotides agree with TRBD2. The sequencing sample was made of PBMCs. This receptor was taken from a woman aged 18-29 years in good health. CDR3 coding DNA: TGTGCCAGCAGTTTCAGAACTAGCGGGAGTGGCAATGAGCAGTTCTTC. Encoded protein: CASSFRTSGSGNEQFF.